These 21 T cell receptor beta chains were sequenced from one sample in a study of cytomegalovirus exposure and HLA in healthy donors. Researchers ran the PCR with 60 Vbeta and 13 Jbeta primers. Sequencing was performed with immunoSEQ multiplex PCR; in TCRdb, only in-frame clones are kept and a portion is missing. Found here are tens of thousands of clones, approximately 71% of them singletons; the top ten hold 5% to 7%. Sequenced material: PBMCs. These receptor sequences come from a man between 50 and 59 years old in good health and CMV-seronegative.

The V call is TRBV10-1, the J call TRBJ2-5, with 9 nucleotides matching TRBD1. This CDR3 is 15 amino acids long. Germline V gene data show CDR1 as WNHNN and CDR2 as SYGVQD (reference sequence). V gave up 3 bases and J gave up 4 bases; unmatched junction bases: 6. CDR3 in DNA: TGCGCCAGCAGTGAAGGGTACAGGGGGCGAGAGACCCAGTACTTC. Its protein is CASSEGYRGRETQYF.

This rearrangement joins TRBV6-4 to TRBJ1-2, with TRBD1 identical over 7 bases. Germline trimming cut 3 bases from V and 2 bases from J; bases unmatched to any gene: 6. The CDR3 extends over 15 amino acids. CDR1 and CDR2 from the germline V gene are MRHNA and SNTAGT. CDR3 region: CASSDNWGQNYGYTF. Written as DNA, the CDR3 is TGTGCCAGCAGTGATAATTGGGGACAGAACTATGGCTACACCTTC.

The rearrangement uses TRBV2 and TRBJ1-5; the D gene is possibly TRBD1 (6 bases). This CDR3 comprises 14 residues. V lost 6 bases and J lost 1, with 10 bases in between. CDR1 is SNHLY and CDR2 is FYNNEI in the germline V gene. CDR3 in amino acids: CASRRTVSNQPQHF. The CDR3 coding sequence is TGTGCCAGCAGAAGGACAGTGAGCAATCAGCCCCAGCATTTT.

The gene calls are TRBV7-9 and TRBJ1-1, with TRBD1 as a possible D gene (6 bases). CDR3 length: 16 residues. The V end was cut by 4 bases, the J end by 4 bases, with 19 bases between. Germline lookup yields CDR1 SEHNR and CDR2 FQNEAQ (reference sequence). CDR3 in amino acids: CASSSLGTTRGTEAFF. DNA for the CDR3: TGTGCCAGCAGCTCGCTAGGGACAACGAGGGGCACTGAAGCTTTCTTT.

The CDR3 nucleotides are TGCGCCAGCAGCTTGGTTGGCGGAGCCTACGAGCAGTACTTC. Translated: CASSLVGGAYEQYF. J is TRBJ2-7 and V is TRBV5-1; unclear D gene. The CDR3 spans 14 residues. V lost 0 bases to trimming and J lost 2 bases, with 9 bases between them. The germline V gene encodes CDR1 SGHRS and CDR2 YFSETQ.

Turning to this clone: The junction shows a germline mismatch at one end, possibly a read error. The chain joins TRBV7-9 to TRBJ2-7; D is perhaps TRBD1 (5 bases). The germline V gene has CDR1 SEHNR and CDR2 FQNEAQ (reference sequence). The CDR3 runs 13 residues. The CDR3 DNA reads TGTTCCAGCAGCCCCAAGGGGCCCTACGAGCAGTACTTC. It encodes CSSSPKGPYEQYF.

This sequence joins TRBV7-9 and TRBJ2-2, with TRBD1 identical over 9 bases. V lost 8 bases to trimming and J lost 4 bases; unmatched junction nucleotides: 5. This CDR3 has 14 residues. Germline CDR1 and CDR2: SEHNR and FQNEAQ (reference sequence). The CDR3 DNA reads TGTGCCAGCCTAGGGACAGGGAGCACCGGGGAGCTGTTTTTT. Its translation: CASLGTGSTGELFF.

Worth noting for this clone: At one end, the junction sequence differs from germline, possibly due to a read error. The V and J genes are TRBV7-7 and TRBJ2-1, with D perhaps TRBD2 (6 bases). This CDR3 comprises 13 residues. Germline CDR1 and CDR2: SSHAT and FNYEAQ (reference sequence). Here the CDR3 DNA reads TGTGCTAGCAGCCGAAATTGGGGGGATGAGCAGTTCTTC. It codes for CASSRNWGDEQFF.

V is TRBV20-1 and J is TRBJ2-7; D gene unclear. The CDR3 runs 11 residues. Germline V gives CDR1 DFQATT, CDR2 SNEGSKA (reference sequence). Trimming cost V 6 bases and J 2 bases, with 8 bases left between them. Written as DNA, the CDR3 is TGCAGTGCGATCAGCGCCTACGAGCAGTACTTC. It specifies CSAISAYEQYF.

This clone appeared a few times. CDR3 DNA: TGTGCCAGTAGTCCCCGGCGGGGGGGGACAGGTAATGGCATTCAGTACTTC. This translates into CASSPRRGGTGNGIQYF. This chain joins TRBV19 and TRBJ2-4, with a possible D match to TRBD2 (9 bases). Germline V gene lookup returns CDR1 LNHDA and CDR2 SQIVND (reference sequence). Trimming cost V 5 bases and J 9 bases, with 26 bases left between them. The CDR3 loop spans 17 amino acids.

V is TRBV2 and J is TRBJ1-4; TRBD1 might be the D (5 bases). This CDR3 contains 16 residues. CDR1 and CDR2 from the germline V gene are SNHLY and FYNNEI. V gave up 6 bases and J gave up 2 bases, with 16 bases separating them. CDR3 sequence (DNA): TGTGCCAGCAGCCCTCGGGGGGGAAGGACTAATGAAAAACTGTTTTTT. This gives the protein CASSPRGGRTNEKLFF.

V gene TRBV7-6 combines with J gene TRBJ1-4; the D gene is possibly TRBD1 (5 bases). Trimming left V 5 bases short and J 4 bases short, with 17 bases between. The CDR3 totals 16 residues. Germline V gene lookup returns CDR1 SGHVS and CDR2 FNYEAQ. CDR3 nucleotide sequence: TGTGCCAGCAGCACCAAAGAGAAAGGGGTTAATGAAAAACTGTTTTTT. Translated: CASSTKEKGVNEKLFF.

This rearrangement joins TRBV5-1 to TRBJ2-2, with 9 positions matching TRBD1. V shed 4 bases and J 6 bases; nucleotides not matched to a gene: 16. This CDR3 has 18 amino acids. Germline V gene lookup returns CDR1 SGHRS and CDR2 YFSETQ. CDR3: CASSPGQGQASGAGELFF. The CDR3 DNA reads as TGCGCCAGCAGCCCAGGACAGGGGCAGGCCTCTGGGGCCGGGGAGCTGTTTTTT.

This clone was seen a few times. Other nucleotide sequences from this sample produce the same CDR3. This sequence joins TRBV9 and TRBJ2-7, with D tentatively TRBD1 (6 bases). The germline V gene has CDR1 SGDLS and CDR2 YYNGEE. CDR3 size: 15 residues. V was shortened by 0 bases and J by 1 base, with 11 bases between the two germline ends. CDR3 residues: CASSVGTASSYEQYF. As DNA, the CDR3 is TGTGCCAGCAGCGTAGGGACAGCCTCTTCCTACGAGCAGTACTTC.

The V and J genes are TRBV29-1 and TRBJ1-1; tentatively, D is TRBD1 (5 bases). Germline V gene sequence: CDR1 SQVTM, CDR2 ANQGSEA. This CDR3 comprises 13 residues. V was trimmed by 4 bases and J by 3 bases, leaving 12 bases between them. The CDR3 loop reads CSVGGRADTEAFF. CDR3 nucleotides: TGCAGCGTTGGGGGGAGGGCGGACACTGAAGCTTTCTTT.

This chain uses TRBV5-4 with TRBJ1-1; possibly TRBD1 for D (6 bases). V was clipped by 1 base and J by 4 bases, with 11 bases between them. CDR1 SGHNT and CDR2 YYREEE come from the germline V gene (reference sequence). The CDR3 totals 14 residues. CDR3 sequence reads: CASSLTGGGTEAFF. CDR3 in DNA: TGTGCCAGCAGCTTGACTGGGGGCGGCACTGAAGCTTTCTTT.

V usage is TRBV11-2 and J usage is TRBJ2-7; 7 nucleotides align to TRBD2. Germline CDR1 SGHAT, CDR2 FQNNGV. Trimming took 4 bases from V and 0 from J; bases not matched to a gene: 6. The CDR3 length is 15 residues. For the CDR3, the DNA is TGTGCCAGCAGCTCCGGGGGGTTTAGCTCCTACGAGCAGTACTTC. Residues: CASSSGGFSSYEQYF.

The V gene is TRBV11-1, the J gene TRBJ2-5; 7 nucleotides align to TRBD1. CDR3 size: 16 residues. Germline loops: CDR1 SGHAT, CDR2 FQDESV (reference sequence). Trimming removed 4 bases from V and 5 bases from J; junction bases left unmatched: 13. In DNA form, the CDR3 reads TGTGCCAGCAGCTCGCAAAGGGGGCGTGATTCGGAGACCCAGTACTTC. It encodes CASSSQRGRDSETQYF.

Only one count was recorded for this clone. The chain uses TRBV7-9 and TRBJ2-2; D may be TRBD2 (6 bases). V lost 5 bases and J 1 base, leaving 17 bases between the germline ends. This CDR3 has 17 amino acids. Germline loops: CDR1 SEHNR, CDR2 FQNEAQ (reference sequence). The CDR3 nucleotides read TGTGCCAGCAGCGCTCCGGAGGGTCTGAGGAACACCGGGGAGCTGTTTTTT. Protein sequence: CASSAPEGLRNTGELFF.

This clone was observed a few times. The CDR3 reads CAGRASGAGELFF. As DNA, the CDR3 is TGTGCCGGCCGGGCCTCGGGAGCCGGGGAGCTGTTTTTT. The chain couples TRBV30 to TRBJ2-2, with D perhaps matching TRBD2 (6 bases). Germline CDR1 is GTSNPN and CDR2 is SVGIG (reference sequence). V lost 8 bases and J lost 6, with 16 bases in between. There are 13 residues in the CDR3.

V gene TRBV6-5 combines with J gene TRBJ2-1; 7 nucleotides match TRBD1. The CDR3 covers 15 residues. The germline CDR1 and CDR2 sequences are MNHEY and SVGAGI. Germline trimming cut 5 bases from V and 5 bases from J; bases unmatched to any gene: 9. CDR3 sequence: CASSKQGSLHNEQFF. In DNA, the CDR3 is TGTGCCAGCAGTAAACAGGGGTCCCTCCACAATGAGCAGTTCTTC.